These 17 T cell receptor beta chains were all obtained from the same sample, sequenced in a study of T cells in Graves' hyperthyroidism and ophthalmopathy. Amplified regions were TCR beta CDR3 sequences from RNA transcripts. HTBI primers were the set used in a first-round RT-PCR of the TCR CDR3. TCRdb re-called the multiplex PCR reads through MiXCR, storing one row per CDR3 protein. The table records some 360,000 distinct CDR3 sequences, 11% to 15% of them present only once. Sequenced sample: blood. Every receptor here comes from a woman aged 60 to 75 with Graves' hyperthyroidism.

This clonotype appeared many times. The CDR3 reads CSATAWIAGLVDEQFF. The CDR3 DNA reads TGCAGTGCAACTGCCTGGATAGCGGGATTGGTCGATGAGCAGTTCTTC. The chain links TRBV20-1 to TRBJ2-1; TRBD2 agrees at 8 bases. Germline V gene lookup returns CDR1 DFQATT and CDR2 SNEGSKA (reference sequence). There are 16 residues in the CDR3. With 6 bases clipped from V and 8 bases from J, the junction kept 18 bases outside the gene matches.

This clonotype was recorded at least ten times. The chain links TRBV12-3 or TRBV12-4 to TRBJ2-5, with D tentatively TRBD2 (6 bases). V was trimmed by 6 bases and J by 7 bases, leaving 15 bases between them. The CDR3 extends over 13 amino acids. This CDR3 reads CASRSGTGGTQYF. DNA of the CDR3: TGTGCCAGCAGATCCGGGACTGGGGGGACCCAGTACTTC.

This clonotype was found many times. This chain links TRBV28 with TRBJ1-3; D possibly corresponds to TRBD1 (6 bases). V gave up 3 bases and J gave up 3 bases, with 12 bases separating them. This CDR3 contains 15 residues. Germline-derived CDR1 and CDR2 are MDHEN and SYDVKM. CDR3 sequence reads: CASSLLGAVGNTIYF. In nucleotides, the CDR3 is TGTGCCAGCAGTTTGTTGGGGGCAGTTGGAAACACCATATATTTT.

At least ten counts were recorded for this clonotype. V usage is TRBV6-5 and J usage is TRBJ2-2, with D uncertain. The CDR3 runs to 15 residues. V lost 0 bases to trimming and J lost 3 bases, with 8 bases between them. Germline CDR1 is MNHEY and CDR2 is SVGAGI. CDR3 protein: CASSYSSSYTGELFF. The CDR3 DNA follows: TGTGCCAGCAGTTACTCGAGCAGCTACACCGGGGAGCTGTTTTTT.

This clonotype was seen only once. This may arise from a read error, as a much more abundant clone is one base away. The gene calls are TRBV3-1 and TRBJ1-1, with D uncertain. The CDR3 loop spans 12 amino acids. Per the germline V gene, CDR1 is LGHDT and CDR2 is YNNKEL (reference sequence). As DNA, the CDR3 is TGTGCCTGCAGCCACCTTTGGGGTGAAGCTTTCTTT. This codes for CACSHLWGEAFF.

This chain connects TRBV6-1 to TRBJ2-3; D may be TRBD1 (6 bases). CDR1 and CDR2 from the germline V gene are MNHNS and SASEGT. The CDR3 has 14 residues. V was clipped by 7 bases and J by 7 bases, with 18 bases between them. Here the CDR3 reads CASMAGEFPHTQYF. Written as DNA, the CDR3 is TGTGCCAGCATGGCAGGGGAATTCCCCCATACGCAGTATTTT.

This clonotype was seen only a few times. The chain has TRBV19 and TRBJ1-1; the D gene is possibly TRBD1 (6 bases). Germline CDR1 is LNHDA and CDR2 is SQIVND (reference sequence). The CDR3 length is 11 residues. V lost 5 bases and J lost 10, with 11 bases in between. The CDR3 DNA follows: TGTGCCAGTAGTGTGGGGGCTGGAGCTTTCTTT. Its protein is CASSVGAGAFF. The full variable domain, completed using reference TRBV19 and TRBJ1-1, is DGGITQSPKYLFRKEGQNVTLSCEQNLNHDAMYWYRQDPGQGLRLIYYSQIVNDFQKGDIAEGYSVSREKKESFPLTVTSAQKNPTAFYLCASSVGAGAFFGQGTRLTVV.

This clonotype showed up just a few times. The gene calls are TRBV24-1 and TRBJ2-3; D gene uncertain. Trimming removed 5 bases from V and 1 base from J, with 12 bases in between. This CDR3 is 15 amino acids long. Per germline, CDR1 KGHDR and CDR2 SFDVKD. In nucleotides, the CDR3 is TGTGCCACCAGTGTACAGAAGCAAGGCACAGATACGCAGTATTTT. Its protein product is CATSVQKQGTDTQYF.

This clonotype showed up many times. The rearrangement uses TRBV2 and TRBJ2-3; TRBD1 is a possible D gene (5 bases). The CDR3 spans 14 residues. CDR1 and CDR2 (germline): SNHLY, FYNNEI. Between the trimmed V and J ends, which lost 3 bases and 3 bases, there was a span of 10 bases. The CDR3 coding sequence is TGTGCCAGCAGTGATGGCAGGGTGACAGATACGCAGTATTTT. Its translation is CASSDGRVTDTQYF.

Many counts were recorded for this clonotype. The rearrangement links TRBV20-1 to TRBJ1-5; D is unresolved. Germline CDR1 and CDR2: DFQATT and SNEGSKA (reference sequence). The CDR3 consists of 13 residues. Trimming cost V 1 base and J 4 bases, with 8 bases left between them. The CDR3 loop reads CSARVLGNQPQHF. The DNA of the CDR3 is TGCAGTGCTAGAGTACTGGGAAATCAGCCCCAGCATTTT.

This chain connects TRBV7-8 to TRBJ2-7, with 9 positions matching TRBD2. Germline CDR1 SGHVS, CDR2 FQNEAQ. The CDR3 is 15 residues long. Unmatched junction bases numbered 12, after V lost 6 bases and J lost 6 bases. The CDR3 sequence is CASRLIAGEGGEQYF. CDR3 DNA: TGTGCCAGCAGGTTAATAGCGGGAGAGGGGGGCGAGCAGTACTTC.

The table lists this clonotype with many counts. The chain combines TRBV20-1 with TRBJ1-2; D remains ambiguous. The CDR3 is made up of 13 amino acids. Per the germline V gene, CDR1 is DFQATT and CDR2 is SNEGSKA (reference sequence). Deletions cut 5 bases from V and 0 bases from J, with 10 bases between. CDR3: CSARLRPNYGYTF. The CDR3 coding sequence is TGCAGTGCTCGCCTTAGACCTAACTATGGCTACACCTTC.

This clonotype was recorded many times. The gene calls are TRBV7-9 and TRBJ2-5; TRBD2 agrees at 12 bases. The CDR3 contains 17 residues. The V segment lost 5 bases and the J segment 5 bases; nucleotides outside the gene matches: 12. Germline V gene data show CDR1 as SEHNR and CDR2 as FQNEAQ (reference sequence). In DNA form, the CDR3 reads TGTGCCAGCAGCGGACTAGCGGGGAGTAAGAAAGGGGAGACCCAGTACTTC. The encoded protein is CASSGLAGSKKGETQYF.

This clonotype was counted ten times or more. The V gene is TRBV10-3, the J gene TRBJ2-1; perhaps TRBD1 as D (6 bases). Trimming shortened V by 4 bases and J by 6 bases, and 7 bases separated the two germline ends. Germline CDR1 reads ENHRY; CDR2 reads SYGVKD. This CDR3 region has 12 residues. DNA for the CDR3: TGTGCCATCAGTGCACAGGGCAATGAGCAGTTCTTC. The encoded protein is CAISAQGNEQFF.

This chain links TRBV5-1 with TRBJ2-5; possible D gene TRBD2, 5 bases. Germline V CDR1 and CDR2: SGHRS, YFSETQ. V was shortened by 2 bases and J by 1 base, with 9 bases between the two germline ends. The CDR3 covers 14 residues. CDR3 in amino acids: CASSLSGIQETQYF. The CDR3 bases are TGCGCCAGCAGCTTATCCGGGATCCAAGAGACCCAGTACTTC.

This clonotype occurred many times. V usage is TRBV24-1 and J usage is TRBJ2-7; 8 positions match TRBD2. This CDR3 has 14 amino acids. Unmatched junction bases numbered 4, after V lost 5 bases and J lost 2 bases. CDR1 and CDR2 (germline): KGHDR, SFDVKD. CDR3 loop: CATSVQRGTYEQYF. In nucleotides, the CDR3 is TGTGCCACCAGTGTGCAGCGGGGGACCTACGAGCAGTACTTC.

This clonotype was seen ten or more times. The rearrangement joins TRBV6-2 or TRBV6-3 to TRBJ1-5; 7 nucleotides line up with TRBD1. V lost 6 bases and J lost 3; bases outside the gene matches: 5. CDR1 and CDR2 (germline): MNHEY, SVGEGT. The CDR3 is 14 residues long. As DNA, the CDR3 is TGTGCCAGCAGACATACAGGGGACAATCAGCCCCAGCATTTT. Protein: CASRHTGDNQPQHF.